This T cell receptor (beta chain) was sequenced during a study of blood T cell repertoires in COVID-19. Whole-study context: T cells, B-cell-depleted T cells, or PBMCs provided the cDNA or gDNA that served as material.

Only in-frame clones appear in the TCRdb table, and some are missing; sequencing was by immunoSEQ multiplex PCR. Among approximately 150,000 clones, around 87% were seen once, and the ten largest hold 11%. The CDR3 sequence is 16 residues long. The V gene's germline CDR1 is SGHDN and CDR2 FVKESK. J was trimmed by 4 bases and V by 0 bases; bases with no gene match: 6. The source of this sequence is a man in his 60s who had recovered from COVID-19. The chain recombines TRBV14 with TRBJ2-3, with 8 positions matching TRBD2. The sample was PBMCs or T cells enriched from blood (not recorded which). The CDR3 sequence is CASSQDYRGLADTQYF. CDR3 coding DNA: TGTGCCAGCAGCCAAGATTATAGGGGACTAGCAGATACGCAGTATTTT.